Listed below are T cell receptor beta chains from one sample, sequenced in a study of cytomegalovirus exposure and HLA in healthy donors. Some clones are missing from TCRdb's copy, which holds only in-frame ones; the method was immunoSEQ multiplex PCR. Here the sample spans 190,000 or so clones, approximately 84% being singletons. Sequenced: PBMCs. These receptors were collected from a woman aged 18 to 35 in good health and CMV-seropositive. The CDR3 runs from the conserved cysteine through the conserved F or W. The order of the fields is clone size, D gene, J gene, V gene, CDR3 protein, CDR3 DNA. D genes are given only for firm matches. Clone size, where shown, is once, few, many, or a class for clones that have expanded.

>once|-|TRBJ2-7|TRBV7-7
CASSYGTAGEQYF
TGTGCCAGCAGCTATGGGACAGCGGGCGAGCAGTACTTC
>-|TRBD1|TRBJ2-5|TRBV7-7
CASSLTGTGGETQYF
TGTGCCAGCAGCCTAACGGGGACAGGGGGAGAGACCCAGTACTTC
>few|TRBD1|TRBJ2-3|TRBV4-2
CASSQDGQGSDTQYF
TGTGCCAGCAGCCAAGACGGACAGGGGTCAGATACGCAGTATTTT
>-|-|TRBJ1-6|TRBV5-6
CASSLELYNSPLHF
TGTGCCAGCAGCTTGGAACTTTATAATTCACCCCTCCACTTT
>-|TRBD1|TRBJ1-6|TRBV27
CASSAFPGTGISPLHF
TGTGCCAGCAGTGCCTTTCCCGGGACAGGTATTTCACCCCTCCACTTT
>-|-|TRBJ1-4|TRBV7-6
CASSLIAGRGEKLFF
TGTGCCAGCAGCTTAATTGCAGGGCGGGGGGAAAAACTGTTTTTT
>-|TRBD1|TRBJ1-2|TRBV19
CASSGGQVANYGYTF
TGTGCCAGTAGCGGAGGACAGGTCGCTAACTATGGCTACACCTTC
>-|TRBD1|TRBJ1-2|TRBV4-3
CASSQRPTGESWGYTF
TGCGCCAGCAGCCAACGGCCGACAGGGGAATCTTGGGGCTACACCTTC
>-|TRBD1|TRBJ1-2|TRBV5-1
CASVNPSDRKGYTF
TGCGCCAGTGTTAATCCATCGGACAGGAAAGGCTACACCTTC
>-|TRBD1|TRBJ1-4|TRBV18
CASSPSGTGSEKLFF
TGTGCCAGCTCACCGTCTGGGACAGGGAGCGAAAAACTGTTTTTT
>many|-|TRBJ2-5|TRBV7-8
CASSSQYQETQYF
TGTGCCAGCAGCTCCCAGTACCAAGAGACCCAGTACTTC
>-|-|TRBJ1-5|TRBV27
CASSLKAGNQPQHF
TGTGCCAGCAGTTTAAAGGCGGGGAATCAGCCCCAGCATTTT
>-|-|TRBJ2-2|TRBV21-1
CASRIAGGPSTGELFF
TGTGCCAGCAGGATAGCGGGGGGGCCGAGCACCGGGGAGCTGTTTTTT
>-|-|TRBJ1-1|TRBV9
CASSVATSGTEAFF
TGTGCCAGCAGCGTAGCTACCTCGGGAACTGAAGCTTTCTTT
>once|-|TRBJ2-7|TRBV5-6
CASSLVVKGEQYF
TGTGCCAGCAGCTTGGTGGTTAAGGGGGAGCAGTACTTC
>-|TRBD1|TRBJ2-7|TRBV19
CASSFPGDSSYEQYF
TGTGCCAGTAGTTTCCCTGGGGACAGCTCCTACGAGCAGTACTTC
>-|-|TRBJ1-2|TRBV7-2
CASSLKRNYGYTF
TGTGCCAGCAGCTTAAAGAGGAACTATGGCTACACCTTC
>-|-|TRBJ1-2|TRBV5-4
CASSLNGGDGYGYTF
TGTGCCAGCAGCTTAAATGGAGGGGACGGATATGGCTACACCTTC
>few|TRBD1|TRBJ1-1|TRBV15
CATSIDRGNTEAFF
TGTGCCACCAGCATCGACAGGGGGAACACTGAAGCTTTCTTT
>-|TRBD1|TRBJ1-5|TRBV15
CATSRGDRNQPQHF
TGTGCCACCAGCAGAGGGGACAGGAATCAGCCCCAGCATTTT
>few|-|TRBJ2-7|TRBV27
CASSPYRGYEQYF
TGTGCCAGCAGTCCCTACCGGGGCTACGAGCAGTACTTC
>-|TRBD2|TRBJ2-2|TRBV5-1
CASRLAGTTGELFF
TGCGCCAGCAGGTTAGCGGGGACCACCGGGGAGCTGTTTTTT
>-|-|TRBJ2-3|TRBV6-1
CASSERGTDTQYF
TGTGCCAGCAGTGAACGGGGGACAGATACGCAGTATTTT
>-|TRBD1|TRBJ2-5|TRBV18
CASSLDRGRGQETQYF
TGTGCCAGCTCACTGGACAGGGGGCGAGGCCAAGAGACCCAGTACTTC
>-|TRBD1|TRBJ2-1|TRBV2
CASTGTGLYNEQFF
TGTGCCAGCACCGGGACAGGTTTATACAATGAGCAGTTCTTC
>few|-|TRBJ1-1|TRBV7-2
CASSPRANTEAFF
TGTGCCAGCAGCCCACGAGCAAACACTGAAGCTTTCTTT
>-|-|TRBJ2-3|TRBV6-6
CASSYRTDTQYF
TGTGCCAGCAGTTACCGTACAGATACGCAGTATTTT
>-|-|TRBJ2-1|TRBV7-2
CASSLGLDYNEQFF
TGTGCCAGCAGCTTAGGACTAGATTACAATGAGCAGTTCTTC
>-|-|TRBJ2-1|TRBV11-1
CASSAALGSKSSYNEQFF
TGTGCCAGCAGCGCCGCCCTCGGGTCGAAAAGCTCCTACAATGAGCAGTTCTTC
>-|-|TRBJ1-2|TRBV18
CASSPVKLEGYTF
TGTGCCAGCTCACCCGTCAAACTGGAGGGCTACACCTTC
>-|TRBD2|TRBJ2-1|TRBV4-1
CASSQGLAGTYNEQFF
TGCGCCAGCAGCCAGGGACTAGCGGGGACCTACAATGAGCAGTTCTTC
>-|-|TRBJ1-2|TRBV19
CASSWQSSNYGYTF
TGTGCCAGTAGTTGGCAGTCGTCTAACTATGGCTACACCTTC
>-|-|TRBJ1-5|TRBV6-5
CASSSYSNQPQHF
TGTGCCAGCAGTTCCTATAGCAATCAGCCCCAGCATTTT
>-|TRBD1|TRBJ1-6|TRBV6-5
CASSSRTGGYNSPLHF
TGTGCCAGCAGTTCTCGGACAGGGGGTTATAATTCACCCCTCCACTTT
>-|TRBD1|TRBJ2-7|TRBV27
CASSLIGQGPSYEQYF
TGTGCCAGCAGCCTCATAGGACAGGGGCCCTCCTACGAGCAGTACTTC
>few|TRBD1|TRBJ1-5|TRBV2
CASSETRSRGWGQPQHF
TGTGCCAGCAGTGAAACGCGCTCCAGGGGGTGGGGTCAGCCCCAGCATTTT
>-|-|TRBJ1-5|TRBV6-5
CASSGAGSNQPQHF
TGTGCCAGCAGTGGGGCGGGGAGCAATCAGCCCCAGCATTTT
>-|-|TRBJ2-3|TRBV5-4
CASSTPHPGSTDTQYF
TGTGCCAGCAGCACCCCCCACCCGGGGAGCACAGATACGCAGTATTTT
>-|-|TRBJ1-2|TRBV29-1
CSVVGQDGYTF
TGCAGCGTTGTGGGGCAAGATGGCTACACCTTC
>-|TRBD1|TRBJ1-4|TRBV5-6
CASSGGTGDPNEKLFF
TGTGCCAGCAGCGGTGGGACAGGGGACCCCAATGAAAAACTGTTTTTT
>-|-|TRBJ1-3|TRBV5-1
CASSLGAEASSGNTIYF
TGCGCCAGCAGCTTGGGGGCAGAAGCTTCCTCTGGAAACACCATATATTTT
>few|TRBD2|TRBJ2-7|TRBV7-3
CASSLSTGGYEQYF
TGTGCCAGCAGCTTAAGTACGGGGGGCTACGAGCAGTACTTC
>once|-|TRBJ2-4|TRBV7-3
CASSLNSKNIQYF
TGTGCCAGCAGCTTAAACAGCAAAAACATTCAGTACTTC
>once|-|TRBJ1-6|TRBV10-3
CAISVEGNPSSYNSPLHF
TGTGCCATCAGTGTTGAGGGCAACCCGAGCTCCTATAATTCACCCCTCCACTTT
>-|TRBD1|TRBJ1-6|TRBV28
CASSTGTGSSYNSPLHF
TGTGCCAGCAGTACCGGGACAGGGAGCTCCTATAATTCACCCCTCCACTTT
>-|-|TRBJ2-7|TRBV7-3
CASSSTGSGEQYF
TGTGCCAGCAGCTCTACAGGGTCGGGCGAGCAGTACTTC
>-|-|TRBJ2-7|TRBV5-4
CASSTQGYEQYF
TGTGCCAGCAGCACCCAGGGGTACGAGCAGTACTTC
>once|TRBD1|TRBJ2-2|TRBV27
CASSSTGTGTTGELFF
TGTGCCAGCAGTTCCACCGGGACAGGGACTACCGGGGAGCTGTTTTTT
>many|TRBD1|TRBJ1-4|TRBV7-2
CASSFRRQGTEKLFF
TGTGCCAGCAGCTTCCGAAGACAGGGTACCGAAAAACTGTTTTTT
>few|-|TRBJ1-2|TRBV7-2
CASSYRDGYTF
TGTGCCAGCAGCTACAGGGATGGCTACACCTTC
>-|-|TRBJ2-7|TRBV5-1
CASNPGGSSYEQYF
TGCGCCAGCAACCCTGGCGGTAGCTCCTACGAGCAGTACTTC
>-|-|TRBJ1-5|TRBV5-8
CASSSRQLNQPQHF
TGTGCCAGCAGCTCCAGACAGCTAAATCAGCCCCAGCATTTT
>many|-|TRBJ2-2|TRBV19
CASSRVPGELFF
TGTGCCAGTTCCAGGGTTCCCGGGGAGCTGTTTTTT